These T cell receptor beta chains were read from a single sample in a study of CD8+ T cells in alopecia areata. Profiling relied on immunoSEQ multiplex PCR, and the TCRdb table lists in-frame clones only, not all of them. The sample lists 140,000 to 150,000 clones, under 60% occurring once. The sequenced sample was CD4+ T cells sorted from blood, obtained at week 0. The receptors were sampled from a human donor with alopecia areata. CDR3s include the opening cysteine and the closing phenylalanine or tryptophan. D genes are given only for firm matches. Clone size is not always given. Where it is, it says once, few, many or a class for expanded clones.

>TRBV5-1|16|.|TRBD1|TRBJ2-1
TGCGCCAGCAGCTTCGGGGACAGGAGCTCCTACAATGAGCAGTTCTTC
CASSFGDRSSYNEQFF
>TRBV30|13|.|TRBD2|TRBJ2-5
TGTGCCTGGAGTGCTAGCGGAGAAGAGACCCAGTACTTC
CAWSASGEETQYF
>TRBV2|11|.|TRBD1|TRBJ2-7
TGTGCCAGCAGCGGGACAGGGGTACAGTACTTC
CASSGTGVQYF
>TRBV6-5|13|.|TRBD2|TRBJ2-5
TGTGCCAGCATGGCGGGGGGCCGGGAGACCCAGTACTTC
CASMAGGRETQYF
>TRBV29-1|13|.|.|TRBJ1-1
TGCAGCGTCTCCGGGGTGCTTAACACTGAAGCTTTCTTT
CSVSGVLNTEAFF
>TRBV30|14|.|TRBD1|TRBJ1-1
TGTGCCTGGAGACTACAGGGGAAGGACACTGAAGCTTTCTTT
CAWRLQGKDTEAFF
>TRBV5-4|14|few|.|TRBJ2-7
TGTGCCAGCAGCTTGGCCCCGTACTCCTACGAGCAGTACTTC
CASSLAPYSYEQYF
>TRBV7-6|14|.|TRBD1|TRBJ1-6
TGTGCCAGCAATACAGGGGGCTTTGATTCACCCCTCCACTTT
CASNTGGFDSPLHF
>TRBV27|15|.|TRBD1|TRBJ2-7
TGTGCCAGCAGTTCCCTTGGGACAGTCTCCTACGAGCAGTACTTC
CASSSLGTVSYEQYF
>TRBV10-3|11|.|.|TRBJ2-5
TGTGCCATCAGTGAGTCCGAGACCCAGTACTTC
CAISESETQYF
>TRBV4-1|17|.|.|TRBJ2-1
TGCGCCAGCCGCCAAATCGATCTTGGTTTCGGCTCCAATGAGCAGTTCTTC
CASRQIDLGFGSNEQFF
>TRBV29-1|12|.|TRBD1|TRBJ1-2
TGCAGCGTGGGGGGACAGTCTCGAGGCTACACCTTC
CSVGGQSRGYTF
>TRBV5-1|16|.|TRBD1|TRBJ2-1
TGCGCCAGCAGCTTGGGGGACAGGGGCTCCTACAATGAGCAGTTCTTC
CASSLGDRGSYNEQFF
>TRBV7-8|16|.|.|TRBJ2-3
TGTGCCAGCAGCCGAACAGGGTTGGTTCTTCCCGATACGCAGTATTTT
CASSRTGLVLPDTQYF
>TRBV11-2|14|.|.|TRBJ2-3
TGTGCCAGCAGCCCTCAAAGGGTTGCAGATACGCAGTATTTT
CASSPQRVADTQYF
>TRBV7-9|16|.|TRBD1|TRBJ2-3
TGTGCCAGCAGCTTAAGGTCCGGGACAGGAGGAGATACGCAGTATTTT
CASSLRSGTGGDTQYF
>TRBV6-5|15|.|.|TRBJ2-1
TGTGCCAGCAGTAAGGACGCCACGAGCCACAATGAGCAGTTCTTC
CASSKDATSHNEQFF
>TRBV7-9|16|.|TRBD1|TRBJ2-1
TGTGCCAGCAGCCCATCCGGGACAGGGGGTGGCAATGAGCAGTTCTTC
CASSPSGTGGGNEQFF
>TRBV4-2|15|.|.|TRBJ1-6
TGTGCCAGCAGCCAAGCTTGGGCCTTACATTCACCCCTCCACTTT
CASSQAWALHSPLHF
>TRBV5-5|14|few|.|TRBJ2-1
TGTGCCAGCAGCTTGTCAGATAATCGCAATGAGCAGTTCTTC
CASSLSDNRNEQFF
>TRBV7-9|12|.|.|TRBJ2-7
TGTGCCAGCAGCCCGAGCTCCTACGAGCAGTACTTC
CASSPSSYEQYF
>TRBV7-9|12|.|.|TRBJ1-2
TGTGCCAGCAGCTCCGGGAGCTATGGCTACACCTTC
CASSSGSYGYTF
>TRBV9|15|few|TRBD1|TRBJ2-2
TGTGCCAGCACCGGGACAGGGGAGTTAACCGGGGAGCTGTTTTTT
CASTGTGELTGELFF
>TRBV7-9|12|once|.|TRBJ1-1
TGTGCCAGCAGCTTACACCAGACTGAAGCTTTCTTT
CASSLHQTEAFF
>TRBV2|15|.|.|TRBJ2-5
TGTGCCAGCAGTGAGTGGTCAGCCGGAGTAGAGACCCAGTACTTC
CASSEWSAGVETQYF
>TRBV5-1|16|.|.|TRBJ2-3
TGCGCCAGCAGAGCTGGACTACCGATAGACACAGATACGCAGTATTTT
CASRAGLPIDTDTQYF
>TRBV4-2|14|.|.|TRBJ1-2
TGTGCCAGCAGCCAAGTGGGGGGCGAGGGTGGCTACACCTTC
CASSQVGGEGGYTF
>TRBV5-1|13|.|.|TRBJ2-7
TGCGCCAGCAGCCCGCCGGGACCGAACGAGCAGTACTTC
CASSPPGPNEQYF
>TRBV25-1|15|.|.|TRBJ2-3
TGTGCCAGCAGTGAGCACGACGGGGGCTTAGATACGCAGTATTTT
CASSEHDGGLDTQYF
>TRBV20-1|10|.|.|TRBJ1-1
TGCAGTGCTAAAAGTACTGAAGCTTTCTTT
CSAKSTEAFF
>TRBV2|13|few|.|TRBJ1-5
TGTGCCAGCAGGGGGGAGGGAAGTCAGCCCCAGCATTTT
CASRGEGSQPQHF
>TRBV6-5|15|few|TRBD1|TRBJ2-2
TGTGCCAGCAGTACAGGGGGCTCGGGCACCGGGGAGCTGTTTTTT
CASSTGGSGTGELFF
>TRBV2|12|.|.|TRBJ1-2
TGTGCCAGCAGCCCAGCTAACTATGGCTACACCTTC
CASSPANYGYTF
>TRBV2|10|.|.|TRBJ2-5
TGTGCCAGCGCCGAGGAGACCCAGTACTTC
CASAEETQYF